The rows below give T cell receptor beta chains drawn from one sample of a study of cytomegalovirus exposure and HLA in healthy donors. Data came from immunoSEQ multiplex PCR; TCRdb stores just in-frame clones and leaves some out. There are some 110,000 clones in the sample; approximately 80% occur only once, and around 5% lies in the top ten. Sample: PBMCs. These receptor sequences come from a woman aged 18-29 years in good health and CMV-seropositive. Each CDR3 is given with its conserved first and last residue. A clone size is listed for some rows: how often the clone was seen (once, few, many), or a class if it is expanded.

CASSYQDTGSEQYF	TRBV5-1	TRBJ2-7	14	-
CASSGTSGRTYNEQFF	TRBV9	TRBJ2-1	16	-
CASNDRAGSYEQYF	TRBV6-5	TRBJ2-7	14	-
CASKGGGPGQPQHF	TRBV28	TRBJ1-5	14	-
CASSVGDSGRYEQYF	TRBV9	TRBJ2-7	15	once
CASSNGQIDSGNTIYF	TRBV6-6	TRBJ1-3	16	-
CASSSYPSSYNEQFF	TRBV27	TRBJ2-1	15	once
CASRPYSTDTQYF	TRBV5-4	TRBJ2-3	13	-
CASSPRQGKAHNEQYF	TRBV28	TRBJ2-7	16	-
CASSQEFVAGAGEQYF	TRBV4-1	TRBJ2-7	16	-
CASSLGTSGSGDTQYF	TRBV27	TRBJ2-3	16	-
CRGQGTEAFF	TRBV20-1	TRBJ1-1	10	-
CASGIQDRGQDNQPQHF	TRBV12-5	TRBJ1-5	17	-
CASSNHYEQFF	TRBV6-5	TRBJ2-1	11	-
CAISESPRETQYF	TRBV10-3	TRBJ2-5	13	-
CASSETSGRAWYF	TRBV6-1	TRBJ2-5	13	-
CASSLDSPGDGYTF	TRBV5-1	TRBJ1-2	14	-
CASRLGQGYYGYTF	TRBV6-6	TRBJ1-2	14	-
CASRKDRGLLNSPLHF	TRBV27	TRBJ1-6	16	-
CASSPTGAFYEQYF	TRBV6-1	TRBJ2-7	14	-
CASSPREGFFSGNTIYF	TRBV4-2	TRBJ1-3	17	-
CASWTQGGEKLFF	TRBV6-5	TRBJ1-4	13	few
CASSQVAGVTGELFF	TRBV7-2	TRBJ2-2	15	-
CASRSGQGTYGYTF	TRBV2	TRBJ1-2	14	-
CASSSTPSGVSYNEQFF	TRBV5-1	TRBJ2-1	17	few
CASSQELASTYEQYF	TRBV4-2	TRBJ2-7	15	once
CASSLGGAPPYEQYF	TRBV5-1	TRBJ2-7	15	-
CASSKTGKGVDTEAFF	TRBV21-1	TRBJ1-1	16	-
CASGLNPSGAYEQYF	TRBV12-5	TRBJ2-7	15	-
CASSYSGQGGQYF	TRBV6-5	TRBJ2-7	13	-
CAWGTSLNYGYTF	TRBV30	TRBJ1-2	13	-
CASSDPGQGRTDTQYF	TRBV2	TRBJ2-3	16	-
CASSPTIGGGGNIQYF	TRBV18	TRBJ2-4	16	few
CASSSGAWGTQYF	TRBV27	TRBJ2-5	13	-
CASSLWPSGSSYNEQFF	TRBV7-9	TRBJ2-1	17	-
CASSLGRGSNDEQFF	TRBV5-1	TRBJ2-1	15	-
CASSYRGSNQPQHF	TRBV6-6	TRBJ1-5	14	-
CASSTRTGPYEQYF	TRBV19	TRBJ2-7	14	-
CAWSVSGTGGDEQYF	TRBV30	TRBJ2-7	15	-
CASSPRTGEGNSPLHF	TRBV18	TRBJ1-6	16	-
CASSLGAGATYEQYF	TRBV5-1	TRBJ2-7	15	-
CASSVGGQLETQYF	TRBV9	TRBJ2-5	14	-
CASSPGVAPETQYF	TRBV7-9	TRBJ2-5	14	-
CASSYRSDNEKLFF	TRBV6-6	TRBJ1-4	14	-
CASSPGDRYEQYF	TRBV5-6	TRBJ2-7	13	-